This T cell receptor (beta chain) was documented in a study of regulatory T cells in long-lasting Graves disease (dated by TCRdb to the early 2020s). Study-wide context: In the newly diagnosed Graves' disease group, patients had been taking antithyroid drugs for less than 3 months. The study was registered as a clinical trial and conducted in China. This study used TCR sequencing and RNA sequencing of peripheral blood to compare persistent Graves' disease patients against newly diagnosed Graves' disease patients. A total of around 35 samples were covered by TCR sequencing, comprising approximately 13 persistent and approximately 20 newly diagnosed Graves' disease patients. On the study overall, not on this receptor specifically: Lower TCR Shannon entropy and fewer highly expanded clones were observed in persistent Graves' disease patients than in newly diagnosed patients, which suggested clonal expansion. Because the primary lesion, thyroid tissue, could not be accessed, the study looked at peripheral blood alone. The small sample size was acknowledged by the authors as a limitation that may reduce accuracy. More public clonotypes were shared among persistent patients (about 2,800) than among newly diagnosed patients (966). Preferential use of TRBV28, TRBJ1-2 and TRBJ2-5 was observed in persistent disease, whereas TRBV20-1 and TRBJ2-1 were favored in newly diagnosed disease. Sequencing and analysis were limited to the TCR beta chain.

The table lists this clonotype with many counts. The target of this receptor is not known. Base qualities are missing; no much larger clone stands one base away. Taken from cysteine to phenylalanine, the CDR3 has 15 residues. The sequence is cut down to CDR3 DNA, 45 bases in frame from base 1. Based on the germline V gene (reference sequence), the CDR1 and CDR2 sequences are LNHDA and SQIVND. Trimming takes 4 bases off V and 3 bases off J; junction bases not matched to a gene: 6. This sample's time point label indicates: newly diagnosed GD, antithyroid drugs for less than 3 months. For both TCR sequencing and RNA sequencing, RNA was extracted from PBMCs in TRIzol. Graves' disease was diagnosed according to American Thyroid Association guidelines. Recruitment of patients was carried out at an endocrinology department in Xi'an, China. Each patient gave around 9 milliliters of peripheral blood, collected in an EDTA anticoagulant tube. Ficoll Paque Plus density gradient separation was used to isolate PBMCs, and no further T cell sorting was done. RNA quality was checked with an Agilent 2100 Bioanalyzer and agarose gel, and concentration with a NanoDrop 2000.

Libraries were prepared through multiplex PCR. The instrument was an Illumina HiSeq 4000. TCR beta libraries were built with iRepertoire HTBI primers and Arm-PCR amplification of CDR3 regions. Gel purification was performed on PCR products prior to sequencing. The authors processed their data as follows. Across samples, 60 to 70 TRBV and 13 to 15 TRBJ segments were identified and used for gene usage analysis of CDR3 amino acid clonotypes. COPE and FqMerger were used to merge the filtered high-quality paired reads into contigs. BLAST was used to align contigs to IMGT TRBV, TRBD and TRBJ reference genes, with CDR3 defined following IMGT. Highly expanded clones were defined as clonotypes with a frequency above 0.1%. Repertoire diversity was measured by Shannon entropy, and V-J evenness by the Gini coefficient. Clonotypes shared by more than one individual were considered public. TCRdb trimmed public reads at Q25 via fastp, called clones via MiXCR and kept in-frame beta chains. Merged by CDR3 protein, the rows form single entries marked with the most common genes and DNA. TCRdb's processing, not the authors', yielded these V and J calls. This sample lists around 450,000 distinct CDR3 sequences; about 15% were detected once. Around 15% of the sample is in the top ten clones.

The same data also went into a second study, on T cells in Graves' hyperthyroidism and ophthalmopathy. The second source states: Stable Graves' hyperthyroidism was defined as the absence of progression to ophthalmopathy over 18 months of follow-up. The hyperthyroidism patients were between 18 and 65 years old and newly diagnosed, with a disease duration of less than 2 months. Any patient with an uncontrolled infection, another autoimmune disease, pregnancy or lactation was excluded. Clinical symptoms, serum thyroxine and TRAb, thyroid ultrasound, and orbital computed tomography formed the basis for the diagnoses. For the first round of RT-PCR on the TCR CDR3, the HTBI primer set was used together with the Qiagen OneStep RT-PCR kit. Most expanded thyroid clonotypes (frequency above 0.001) were also detected in blood, a finding suggesting that blood repertoires may reflect thyroid immune responses. A 13 V-J signature model separated ophthalmopathy from stable hyperthyroidism, with 87.88% sensitivity and 81.08% specificity in cross-validation and 80%/75% in testing. In validation, progression to ophthalmopathy was predicted by the model with about 70% sensitivity and roughly 76% specificity, a median of 6.5 months before onset. TCR V-J signatures able to tell the groups apart were searched for in a discovery cohort of 90 to 100 patients, of whom over 40 had Graves' ophthalmopathy and roughly 58 had stable Graves' hyperthyroidism. An independent validation cohort of about 20 hyperthyroidism patients and approximately 17 patients who later progressed to ophthalmopathy tested prospective prediction of ophthalmopathy. For training and testing, the roughly 97 patients in the discovery cohort were randomly divided in a 7:3 ratio. In addition, the study compared T-cell repertoires in thyroid tissue and in blood from about 6 Graves' hyperthyroidism patients. After blood sampling, hyperthyroidism patients were treated with methimazole at a starting dose of 30 mg daily, and ophthalmopathy patients were treated with high-dose intravenous methylprednisolone. The libraries were constructed in a second round of multiplex PCR and then size-selected and purified. Libraries were sequenced paired-end with 100 bp reads on an Illumina HiSeq2000. SOAPnuke was used to process the raw data, removing reads that contained adapters or uncalled bases, had a mean Phred below 15, or lacked an exact match to the constant primer or identifier. High-quality paired reads were merged with COPE v1.2.5, and unique nucleotide sequences were defined as clonotypes. Clonotypes were aligned to IMGT TRBV, TRBD and TRBJ reference segments using MiTCR v1.1. The analysis included only V-J combinations with a frequency above 0.0001, which together covered around 99% of the repertoires. A TCS score was defined as the ratio of F50 (clonal expansion) to E x V (chaos), with BLOSUM62-based TCRdist applied between CDR3 peptides within each V-J. Welch's t-statistics and random forest reduced approximately 520 V-J features to about 13, which were used in a naive Bayes classifier (R e1071). Sample size was not statistically predetermined, and blinding of investigators to group allocation was not performed. According to the paper, TCR Vbeta CDR3 sequencing was carried out on approximately 140 peripheral blood samples, which came from about 45 ophthalmopathy, 80 or so hyperthyroidism and roughly 17 progressor patients.

The sequence is built from TRBV19 and TRBJ1-1, and 9 junction bases match TRBD1. The specimen was peripheral blood mononuclear cells (PBMCs), collected at new diagnosis, from a patient treated with antithyroid drugs. This clonotype was obtained from a woman aged 30 to 39 with Graves disease. Donor details come from another sample of the same person, matched by shared clones. The sequence in DNA is TGTGCCAGTAGTACGAACAGGGGGCGCGACACTGAAGCTTTCTTT. Its coded protein is CASSTNRGRDTEAFF.